These T cell receptor beta chains were read from a single sample in a study of control samples from healthy donors and cancer patients. Only in-frame clones appear in the TCRdb table, and some are missing; sequencing was by immunoSEQ multiplex PCR. The table has under 200,000 clones, about nine tenths seen once; the top ten hold approximately 1.4%. The sequencing sample was made of blood. These receptors all stem from a woman aged 30 to 39 in good health. CDR3s include the opening cysteine and the closing phenylalanine or tryptophan. The D gene is left open where the match is weak. Part of the rows lack a size; the others show once, few, many or a class for expanded clones.

v_call: TRBV6-4
d_call: TRBD2
j_call: TRBJ2-1
cdr3_length: 18
clone_size: -
cdr3_aa: CASSDSIKSGGARNEQFF
cdr3_nt: TGTGCCAGCAGTGACTCGATCAAGAGCGGGGGGGCCAGAAATGAGCAGTTCTTC

v_call: TRBV6-5
d_call: -
j_call: TRBJ2-3
cdr3_length: 15
clone_size: -
cdr3_aa: CASRASRGDTDTQYF
cdr3_nt: TGTGCCAGCAGGGCTTCCCGGGGCGACACAGATACGCAGTATTTT

v_call: TRBV7-7
d_call: TRBD1
j_call: TRBJ1-3
cdr3_length: 15
clone_size: -
cdr3_aa: CASSLDRAPGNTIYF
cdr3_nt: TGTGCTAGCAGCTTAGACAGGGCGCCTGGAAACACCATATATTTT

v_call: TRBV20-1
d_call: -
j_call: TRBJ1-4
cdr3_length: 11
clone_size: -
cdr3_aa: CSAPQSEKLFF
cdr3_nt: TGCAGTGCTCCACAGAGCGAAAAACTGTTTTTT

v_call: TRBV28
d_call: TRBD2
j_call: TRBJ2-7
cdr3_length: 15
clone_size: -
cdr3_aa: CASSSGTSGGYEQYF
cdr3_nt: TGTGCCAGCAGTTCCGGGACTAGTGGGGGTTACGAGCAGTACTTC

v_call: TRBV30
d_call: TRBD2
j_call: TRBJ2-7
cdr3_length: 13
clone_size: once
cdr3_aa: CAWSPLAGYEQYF
cdr3_nt: TGTGCCTGGAGTCCCCTAGCGGGCTACGAGCAGTACTTC

v_call: TRBV6-2/TRBV6-3
d_call: TRBD1
j_call: TRBJ1-2
cdr3_length: 15
clone_size: -
cdr3_aa: CASSDTQGEGYGYTF
cdr3_nt: TGTGCCAGCAGTGACACCCAGGGGGAAGGATATGGCTACACCTTC

v_call: TRBV7-9
d_call: -
j_call: TRBJ1-2
cdr3_length: 14
clone_size: few
cdr3_aa: CASSLVMGLYGYTF
cdr3_nt: TGTGCCAGCAGCTTAGTAATGGGCCTCTATGGCTACACCTTC

v_call: TRBV5-1
d_call: TRBD1
j_call: TRBJ1-3
cdr3_length: 14
clone_size: few
cdr3_aa: CASRTQGAGNTIYF
cdr3_nt: TGCGCCAGCAGAACACAGGGGGCTGGAAACACCATATATTTT

v_call: TRBV6-4
d_call: TRBD2
j_call: TRBJ2-1
cdr3_length: 14
clone_size: few
cdr3_aa: CASSEGREGNEQFF
cdr3_nt: TGTGCCAGCAGTGAGGGCAGGGAGGGGAATGAGCAGTTCTTC

v_call: TRBV4-1
d_call: -
j_call: TRBJ1-2
cdr3_length: 13
clone_size: -
cdr3_aa: CASSQEGGYGYTF
cdr3_nt: TGCGCCAGCAGCCAAGAGGGGGGCTATGGCTACACCTTC

v_call: TRBV28
d_call: TRBD1
j_call: TRBJ2-7
cdr3_length: 14
clone_size: -
cdr3_aa: CASSLIGQVYEQYF
cdr3_nt: TGTGCCAGCAGTTTAATTGGACAGGTCTACGAGCAGTACTTC

v_call: TRBV10-2
d_call: TRBD2
j_call: TRBJ2-2
cdr3_length: 18
clone_size: -
cdr3_aa: CASSEGLAGGRNTGELFF
cdr3_nt: TGCGCCAGCAGTGAGGGACTAGCGGGAGGTAGGAACACCGGGGAGCTGTTTTTT

v_call: TRBV18
d_call: TRBD1
j_call: TRBJ1-4
cdr3_length: 13
clone_size: -
cdr3_aa: CASSLGTDEKLFF
cdr3_nt: TGTGCCAGCTCACTCGGGACAGATGAAAAACTGTTTTTT

v_call: TRBV2
d_call: -
j_call: TRBJ1-5
cdr3_length: 15
clone_size: -
cdr3_aa: CASSERFRDNQPQHF
cdr3_nt: TGTGCCAGCAGTGAACGGTTCAGGGACAATCAGCCCCAGCATTTT

v_call: TRBV28
d_call: TRBD1
j_call: TRBJ1-5
cdr3_length: 13
clone_size: -
cdr3_aa: CASTDRGNQPQHF
cdr3_nt: TGTGCCAGCACAGACAGGGGGAATCAGCCCCAGCATTTT

v_call: TRBV28
d_call: -
j_call: TRBJ2-7
cdr3_length: 11
clone_size: -
cdr3_aa: CASSNRYEQYF
cdr3_nt: TGTGCCAGCAGTAACCGGTACGAGCAGTACTTC

v_call: TRBV18
d_call: TRBD2
j_call: TRBJ2-3
cdr3_length: 15
clone_size: once
cdr3_aa: CASSPAGGSTDTQYF
cdr3_nt: TGTGCCAGCTCACCAGCGGGGGGGTCCACAGATACGCAGTATTTT

v_call: TRBV7-9
d_call: -
j_call: TRBJ1-4
cdr3_length: 15
clone_size: once
cdr3_aa: CASSLAGGQGEKLFF
cdr3_nt: TGTGCCAGCAGCTTAGCGGGGGGGCAGGGTGAAAAACTGTTTTTT

v_call: TRBV28
d_call: TRBD2
j_call: TRBJ2-3
cdr3_length: 16
clone_size: -
cdr3_aa: CASSSRLAGYTDTQYF
cdr3_nt: TGTGCCAGCAGTTCCCGACTAGCGGGGTACACAGATACGCAGTATTTT

v_call: TRBV18
d_call: TRBD1
j_call: TRBJ1-1
cdr3_length: 14
clone_size: -
cdr3_aa: CASSPGTGVSEAFF
cdr3_nt: TGTGCCAGCTCACCCGGGACAGGGGTGAGTGAAGCTTTCTTT

v_call: TRBV7-2
d_call: -
j_call: TRBJ1-2
cdr3_length: 15
clone_size: -
cdr3_aa: CASSLGGRSNYGYTF
cdr3_nt: TGTGCCAGCAGCTTAGGGGGACGATCTAACTATGGCTACACCTTC

v_call: TRBV4-1
d_call: -
j_call: TRBJ1-1
cdr3_length: 15
clone_size: -
cdr3_aa: CASSQDRGANTEAFF
cdr3_nt: TGCGCCAGCAGCCAAGATCGGGGGGCGAACACTGAAGCTTTCTTT

v_call: TRBV18
d_call: -
j_call: TRBJ2-7
cdr3_length: 13
clone_size: -
cdr3_aa: CASSPKGQYEQYF
cdr3_nt: TGTGCCAGCTCACCAAAAGGCCAGTACGAGCAGTACTTC

v_call: TRBV4-3
d_call: -
j_call: TRBJ2-6
cdr3_length: 15
clone_size: -
cdr3_aa: CASSHQNSGANVLTF
cdr3_nt: TGCGCCAGCAGCCACCAGAACTCTGGGGCCAACGTCCTGACTTTC

v_call: TRBV3-1/TRBV3-2
d_call: TRBD1
j_call: TRBJ2-5
cdr3_length: 14
clone_size: -
cdr3_aa: CASRDRGRQETQYF
cdr3_nt: TGTGCCAGCAGGGACAGGGGGAGGCAAGAGACCCAGTACTTC

v_call: TRBV3-1/TRBV3-2
d_call: -
j_call: TRBJ1-4
cdr3_length: 15
clone_size: -
cdr3_aa: CASSQEGLGNEKLFF
cdr3_nt: TGTGCCAGCAGCCAAGAAGGGCTCGGTAATGAAAAACTGTTTTTT

v_call: TRBV11-1
d_call: TRBD1
j_call: TRBJ2-3
cdr3_length: 15
clone_size: -
cdr3_aa: CASSSGTGPTDTQYF
cdr3_nt: TGTGCCAGCAGCTCCGGGACAGGGCCCACAGATACGCAGTATTTT

v_call: TRBV7-2
d_call: -
j_call: TRBJ2-3
cdr3_length: 15
clone_size: -
cdr3_aa: CASSLVGGGRDTQYF
cdr3_nt: TGTGCCAGCAGCTTAGTAGGGGGGGGCCGGGATACGCAGTATTTT

v_call: TRBV6-6
d_call: TRBD1
j_call: TRBJ1-6
cdr3_length: 15
clone_size: many
cdr3_aa: CASSLDRGWNSPLHF
cdr3_nt: TGTGCCAGCAGTTTGGACAGGGGGTGGAATTCACCCCTCCACTTT

v_call: TRBV2
d_call: TRBD1
j_call: TRBJ1-5
cdr3_length: 14
clone_size: -
cdr3_aa: CASRDRGTNQPQHF
cdr3_nt: TGTGCCAGCAGAGACAGGGGCACCAATCAGCCCCAGCATTTT

v_call: TRBV5-1
d_call: -
j_call: TRBJ1-2
cdr3_length: 15
clone_size: -
cdr3_aa: CASSLGGGLNYGYTF
cdr3_nt: TGCGCCAGCAGCTTGGGTGGGGGACTCAACTATGGCTACACCTTC

v_call: TRBV7-3
d_call: TRBD1
j_call: TRBJ1-5
cdr3_length: 15
clone_size: -
cdr3_aa: CASSLNTGGNQPQHF
cdr3_nt: TGTGCCAGCAGCTTAAACACAGGGGGCAATCAGCCCCAGCATTTT

v_call: TRBV5-1
d_call: -
j_call: TRBJ2-6
cdr3_length: 16
clone_size: -
cdr3_aa: CASSMVPGAGANVLTF
cdr3_nt: TGCGCCAGCAGCATGGTCCCCGGGGCTGGGGCCAACGTCCTGACTTTC

v_call: TRBV28
d_call: -
j_call: TRBJ1-4
cdr3_length: 15
clone_size: -
cdr3_aa: CASSFDAPTNEKLFF
cdr3_nt: TGTGCCAGCAGTTTCGATGCGCCAACTAATGAAAAACTGTTTTTT

v_call: TRBV11-3
d_call: -
j_call: TRBJ2-4
cdr3_length: 14
clone_size: -
cdr3_aa: CASSTGTPVNIQYF
cdr3_nt: TGTGCCAGCAGCACCGGGACACCGGTAAACATTCAGTACTTC

v_call: TRBV9
d_call: -
j_call: TRBJ2-1
cdr3_length: 14
clone_size: -
cdr3_aa: CASSVAESGHEQFF
cdr3_nt: TGTGCCAGCAGCGTAGCTGAGTCGGGCCATGAGCAGTTCTTC